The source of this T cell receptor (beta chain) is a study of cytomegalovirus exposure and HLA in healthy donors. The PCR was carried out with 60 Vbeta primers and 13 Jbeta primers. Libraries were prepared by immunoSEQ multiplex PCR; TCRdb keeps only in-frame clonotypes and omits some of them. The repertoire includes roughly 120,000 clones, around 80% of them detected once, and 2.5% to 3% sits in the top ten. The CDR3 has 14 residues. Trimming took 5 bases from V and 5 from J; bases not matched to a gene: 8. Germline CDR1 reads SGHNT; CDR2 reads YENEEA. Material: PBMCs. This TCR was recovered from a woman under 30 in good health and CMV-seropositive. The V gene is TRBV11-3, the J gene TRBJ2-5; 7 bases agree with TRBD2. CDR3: CASSPEAGSETQYF. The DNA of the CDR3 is TGTGCCAGCAGCCCGGAAGCGGGGTCTGAGACCCAGTACTTC.